The next 3 T cell receptor beta chains were all read from a single sample in a study of shared clonotypes between healthy human individuals (TCRdb year 2020). Receptor libraries were prepared by the immunoSEQ multiplex PCR assay. Here the immuneACCESS table is served through TCRdb, limited to in-frame sequences with V and J called. Missing clones are a known gap in these copies; in checked studies unresolved V genes cover under half, and the rest lacks a known reason. This sample comprises over a million clones, about 96% of them detected only once. The ten biggest clones cover 1.2% of the sample. The sequencing sample was made of naive CD4+ T cells sorted from blood. The cell subset or site tag for this specimen amounts to: CD45RA+ positively selected. These receptor sequences come from a man aged 25-45 years in good health.

CDR3 protein: CASSSMTGLNTEAFF. The CDR3 nucleotides are TGTGCCAGCAGTTCCATGACAGGGCTGAACACTGAAGCTTTCTTT. The chain employs TRBV27 and TRBJ1-1; TRBD1 matches at 7 bases. Trimming removed 4 bases from V and 0 bases from J; junction bases left unmatched: 5. CDR3 size: 15 residues. Germline V gene data show CDR1 as MNHEY and CDR2 as SMNVEV (reference sequence).

This clone was recorded only once. CDR3 residues: CATSRRQTDTQYF. The CDR3 nucleotides are TGTGCCACCAGCAGAAGACAGACAGATACGCAGTATTTT. This chain joins TRBV15 and TRBJ2-3; D may be TRBD1 (5 bases). The CDR3 extends over 13 amino acids. Germline assignment: CDR1 LNHNV and CDR2 YYDKDF (reference sequence). Between the trimmed V and J ends, which lost 2 bases and 3 bases, there was a span of 6 bases.

Worth noting for this clone: Other DNA sequences of this sample code for an identical CDR3. This sequence joins TRBV5-5 and TRBJ2-5; the D is unclear. This CDR3 is 11 amino acids long. V was shortened by 2 bases and J by 5 bases, with 4 bases between the two germline ends. CDR1 is SGHKS, CDR2 YYEKEE, per germline (reference sequence). The CDR3, as DNA: TGTGCCAGCAGCTTTAGGGAGACCCAGTACTTC. Residues: CASSFRETQYF.